A single sample is the source of the 30 T cell receptor beta chains below, sequenced in a study of cytomegalovirus exposure and HLA in healthy donors. The PCR used 60 Vbeta and 13 Jbeta primers. Assay used: immunoSEQ multiplex PCR; TCRdb lists only in-frame clones, some missing. The table lists approximately 220,000 clones, 76% of them singletons. The sequencing sample was made of PBMCs. The receptor set was obtained from a man between 18 and 29 years old in good health and CMV-seronegative.

The CDR3 loop reads CASSLGTSGPSSYEQYF. The CDR3 coding sequence is TGTGCCAGCAGCCTCGGGACTAGCGGGCCCAGCTCCTACGAGCAGTACTTC. This rearrangement joins TRBV4-2 to TRBJ2-7, with 12 bases identical to TRBD2. Trimming cost V 4 bases and J 0 bases; bases outside gene matches: 7. This CDR3 contains 17 residues. CDR1 and CDR2 (germline): LGHNA, YNFKEQ.

This chain joins TRBV5-1 and TRBJ2-5, with TRBD2 matching 8 bases. Germline values: CDR1 SGHRS, CDR2 YFSETQ. This CDR3 is 15 amino acids long. V dropped 3 bases and J dropped 1; count of bases not matched to a gene: 5. CDR3 sequence: CASSSSAGVQETQYF. The CDR3 DNA sequence: TGCGCCAGCAGCTCCTCAGCGGGAGTCCAAGAGACCCAGTACTTC.

The J gene is TRBJ2-7, the V gene TRBV5-1, with 10 bases that match TRBD2. Germline V lookup: CDR1 SGHRS, CDR2 YFSETQ. V gave up 5 bases and J gave up 1 base; unmatched junction bases: 3. The CDR3 contains 14 residues. CDR3 amino acids: CASRTSGDSYEQYF. CDR3 nucleotides: TGCGCCAGCAGAACTAGCGGGGATTCCTACGAGCAGTACTTC. The entire variable domain, with the rest obtained from reference TRBV5-1 and TRBJ2-7, is as follows: KAGVTQTPRYLIKTRGQQVTLSCSPISGHRSVSWYQQTPGQGLQFLFEYFSETQRNKGNFPGRFSGRQFSNSRSEMNVSTLELGDSALYLCASRTSGDSYEQYFGPGTRLTVT.

This clone was observed a handful of times. The chain has TRBV18 and TRBJ1-3; D unclear. V gave up 2 bases and J gave up 0 bases, with 11 bases separating them. CDR1 KGHSH and CDR2 LQKENI come from the germline V gene. CDR3 length: 16 residues. DNA for the CDR3: TGTGCCAGCTCACCAGAATCCCCAGTCTCTGGAAACACCATATATTTT. Translated: CASSPESPVSGNTIYF.

V usage is TRBV7-8 and J usage is TRBJ2-5; D remains ambiguous. Trimming took off 5 bases at V and 5 bases at J, with 15 bases between the two ends. This CDR3 contains 14 residues. Germline lookup yields CDR1 SGHVS and CDR2 FQNEAQ. The CDR3 DNA sequence: TGTGCCAGCAGCGAAGAGGTAGTTTCGGAGACCCAGTACTTC. Protein sequence: CASSEEVVSETQYF.

In its sample, this clone was seen once. The V gene is TRBV9, the J gene TRBJ1-2, with 7 bases matching TRBD1. V trimming: 4 bases; J trimming: 3 bases; junction bases outside the gene matches: 12. The CDR3 extends over 16 amino acids. Germline V gene lookup returns CDR1 SGDLS and CDR2 YYNGEE. CDR3 amino acids: CASSSLGGGNYYGYTF. The CDR3 coding sequence is TGTGCCAGCAGCTCTCTAGGGGGCGGAAACTACTATGGCTACACCTTC. Supplemented by reference TRBV9 and TRBJ1-2, the full variable domain reads DSGVTQTPKHLITATGQRVTLRCSPRSGDLSVYWYQQSLDQGLQFLIQYYNGEERAKGNILERFSAQQFPDLHSELNLSSLELGDSALYFCASSSLGGGNYYGYTFGSGTRLTVV.

V is TRBV7-9 and J is TRBJ1-4; 9 nucleotides align to TRBD1. The CDR3 has 15 residues. Germline CDR1 and CDR2: SEHNR and FQNEAQ (reference sequence). V shed 4 bases, J shed 6 bases, and the junction held 6 bases outside the gene matches. The CDR3 nucleotides are TGTGCCAGCAGCTCAGGGAGGACAGGGGATGAAAAACTGTTTTTT. The encoded protein is CASSSGRTGDEKLFF.

J is TRBJ1-5 and V is TRBV30; possible D gene TRBD1, 6 bases. This CDR3 is 15 amino acids long. Germline CDR1 GTSNPN, CDR2 SVGIG (reference sequence). With 2 bases removed from V and 0 bases from J, the gap between germline ends came to 11 bases. The CDR3 nucleotides read TGTGCCTGGAGTTATGGACAGAATAGCAATCAGCCCCAGCATTTT. Translating it yields CAWSYGQNSNQPQHF.

The chain combines TRBV27 with TRBJ2-7; D not resolved. The V and J ends lost 4 bases and 0 bases respectively, with 7 bases between them. CDR1 is MNHEY, CDR2 SMNVEV, per germline (reference sequence). The length of the CDR3 is 13 residues. The CDR3 loop is CASSSPNSYEQYF. The CDR3 bases are TGTGCCAGCAGTTCCCCCAACTCCTACGAGCAGTACTTC.

J is TRBJ1-2 and V is TRBV7-9; D not resolved. The CDR3 has 11 amino acids. V lost 8 bases, J lost 3 bases, and 7 bases lay in between. Looked up from germline, CDR1 is SEHNR and CDR2 is FQNEAQ (reference sequence). CDR3 loop: CASATDYGYTF. CDR3 DNA sequence: TGTGCCAGCGCTACTGACTATGGCTACACCTTC.

The V call is TRBV7-8, the J call TRBJ2-7, with D unresolved. CDR1 is SGHVS and CDR2 is FQNEAQ in the germline V gene. Trimming left V 2 bases short and J 2 bases short, with 10 bases between. The CDR3 is 14 residues long. The DNA for the CDR3 is TGTGCCAGCAGCTTATCCAGGTACGCCTACGAGCAGTACTTC. This sequence encodes CASSLSRYAYEQYF.

CDR3 residues: CASSLNGAGQPQHF. CDR3 DNA: TGTGCCAGCAGCTTAAACGGGGCGGGGCAGCCCCAGCATTTT. V gene TRBV5-6 combines with J gene TRBJ1-5, with D tentatively TRBD1 (5 bases). Germline V gene sequence: CDR1 SGHDT, CDR2 YYEEEE. The CDR3 has 14 amino acids. Trimming left V 2 bases short and J 7 bases short, with 13 bases between.

CDR3 nucleotides: TGTGCCAGCAGCCGGGACTCTTTCTACGAGCAGTACTTC. This gives the protein CASSRDSFYEQYF. The chain has TRBV7-2 and TRBJ2-7, with D tentatively TRBD2 (6 bases). The CDR3 has 13 residues. The germline gives CDR1 SGHTA, CDR2 FQGNSA. Trimming shortened V by 5 bases and J by 3 bases, and 11 bases separated the two germline ends.

The table lists this clone with a count of one. The J gene is TRBJ2-7, the V gene TRBV19; D uncertain. With 1 base removed from V and 6 bases from J, the gap between germline ends came to 10 bases. Germline CDR1 and CDR2: LNHDA and SQIVND (reference sequence). The CDR3 runs to 13 residues. Here the CDR3 reads CASSIGPPGEQYF. The CDR3 nucleotides read TGTGCCAGTAGTATAGGGCCCCCAGGCGAGCAGTACTTC. The full variable domain, rest sourced from reference TRBV19 and TRBJ2-7, is DGGITQSPKYLFRKEGQNVTLSCEQNLNHDAMYWYRQDPGQGLRLIYYSQIVNDFQKGDIAEGYSVSREKKESFPLTVTSAQKNPTAFYLCASSIGPPGEQYFGPGTRLTVT.

This clone turned up a few times. The chain combines TRBV2 with TRBJ1-5; D perhaps matches TRBD1 (5 bases). CDR1 and CDR2 (germline): SNHLY, FYNNEI. The CDR3 is 15 residues long. V lost 0 bases, J lost 1 base, and 7 bases lay in between. The CDR3 nucleotides are TGTGCCAGCAGTGAAGCCGCAGGGAGCAATCAGCCCCAGCATTTT. This sequence encodes CASSEAAGSNQPQHF.

The J gene is TRBJ1-1, the V gene TRBV6-5; D may be TRBD1 (5 bases). The germline CDR1 and CDR2 sequences are MNHEY and SVGAGI. CDR3 length equals 15 residues. V was pared by 6 bases and J by 5 bases, with 19 bases between. For the CDR3, the DNA is TGTGCCAGCAGCCGCCGCGACCCCAGGGCGACTGAAGCTTTCTTT. This codes for CASSRRDPRATEAFF.

The chain recombines TRBV7-8 with TRBJ2-7; D perhaps matches TRBD1 (5 bases). The CDR3 consists of 12 residues. The germline CDR1 and CDR2 sequences are SGHVS and FQNEAQ. Trimming took 8 bases from V and 2 from J, leaving 10 bases between them. This CDR3 is CASGQRTYEQYF. In nucleotides, the CDR3 is TGTGCCAGCGGACAAAGAACCTACGAGCAGTACTTC.

V gene TRBV6-5 combines with J gene TRBJ2-2, with 8 bases aligning to TRBD1. This CDR3 comprises 14 residues. With V trimmed by 6 bases and J by 5 bases, 5 bases remained unmatched. Germline lookup yields CDR1 MNHEY and CDR2 SVGAGI. The CDR3 nucleotides read TGTGCCAGCAGGGCAGGGGGCCGTACCGGGGAGCTGTTTTTT. Translating it yields CASRAGGRTGELFF.

This clone was observed a handful of times. An end of the junction differs from the germline gene, which may be a read error. The genes are TRBV7-9 and TRBJ1-1; TRBD1 might be the D (6 bases). CDR3 length: 12 residues. Germline V lookup: CDR1 SEHNR, CDR2 FQNEAQ (reference sequence). The CDR3 protein is CSSSPHQGEAFF. CDR3 DNA: TGTTCCAGCAGCCCTCACCAGGGGGAAGCTTTCTTT.

The chain has TRBV2 and TRBJ2-2; unclear D gene. Trimming stripped 5 bases from V and 6 bases from J, with 13 bases between. The CDR3 extends over 14 amino acids. In germline, CDR1 is SNHLY, CDR2 FYNNEI. CDR3 DNA: TGTGCCAGCAGTCCCACACCCTTCCCCGGGGAGCTGTTTTTT. This codes for CASSPTPFPGELFF.

The chain uses TRBV28 and TRBJ2-5, with TRBD1 matching 9 bases. The DNA end favors TRBJ2-7, so the J call may be wrong. CDR3 length: 14 amino acids. Per germline, CDR1 MDHEN and CDR2 SYDVKM. The CDR3 is CASSSTGQGHEQYF. The CDR3 DNA reads as TGTGCCAGCAGTTCCACGGGACAGGGCCACGAGCAGTACTTC.

The V and J genes are TRBV5-6 and TRBJ2-5, with D perhaps matching TRBD1 (6 bases). This CDR3 comprises 17 residues. Trimming stripped 0 bases from V and 11 bases from J, with 26 bases between. Germline lookup yields CDR1 SGHDT and CDR2 YYEEEE. CDR3 nucleotide sequence: TGTGCCAGCAGCTTGGTTTTAGATGGACAGAGATCTGGGGAGCAGTACTTC. It is translated as CASSLVLDGQRSGEQYF. Complete variable domain (other parts from reference TRBV5-6 and TRBJ2-5): DAGVTQSPTHLIKTRGQQVTLRCSPKSGHDTVSWYQQALGQGPQFIFQYYEEEERQRGNFPDRFSGHQFPNYSSELNVNALLLGDSALYLCASSLVLDGQRSGEQYFGPGTRLLVL.

This rearrangement joins TRBV4-2 to TRBJ1-1, with 9 nucleotides matching TRBD1. Looked up from germline, CDR1 is LGHNA and CDR2 is YNFKEQ. Trimming cost V 0 bases and J 3 bases; bases outside gene matches: 11. The CDR3 sequence is 18 residues long. The CDR3 DNA reads TGTGCCAGCAGCCAAGATCTTTCGGACAGGGGAACATACACTGAAGCTTTCTTT. Translation gives CASSQDLSDRGTYTEAFF.

This clone was observed a single time. The sample contains more than one DNA sequence encoding this CDR3. The V gene is TRBV7-8, the J gene TRBJ1-1; no definite D call. Trimming removed 5 bases from V and 1 base from J, with 8 bases in between. The CDR3 is made up of 13 amino acids. CDR1 is SGHVS and CDR2 is FQNEAQ in the germline V gene. The CDR3 loop reads CASSPNRNTEAFF. CDR3 DNA: TGTGCCAGCAGCCCCAATAGGAACACTGAAGCTTTCTTT.

The CDR3 reads CASRPSTGNTEAFF. CDR3 bases: TGTGCCAGCAGGCCCTCCACAGGGAACACTGAAGCTTTCTTT. The chain recombines TRBV28 with TRBJ1-1; TRBD1 might be the D (5 bases). CDR3 length: 14 residues. Germline-derived CDR1 and CDR2 are MDHEN and SYDVKM. V shed 6 bases and J shed 1 base, with 12 bases lying between them.

This chain uses TRBV4-1 with TRBJ1-1, with 7 nucleotides matching TRBD1. This CDR3 region has 15 residues. CDR1 and CDR2 from the germline V gene are MGHRA and YSYEKL. Unmatched junction bases numbered 11, after V lost 9 bases and J lost 1 base. The CDR3 DNA reads TGCGCCAGTCGAGGGGGCTGGGTGCGGAACACTGAAGCTTTCTTT. It is translated as CASRGGWVRNTEAFF.

The chain couples TRBV19 to TRBJ2-5; 13 nucleotides line up with TRBD2. V shed 4 bases and J 0 bases; nucleotides not matched to a gene: 2. This CDR3 has 16 amino acids. In germline, CDR1 is LNHDA, CDR2 SQIVND (reference sequence). The CDR3 nucleotides are TGTGCCAGTAGTAACGGACTAGCGGGAGACCAAGAGACCCAGTACTTC. It codes for CASSNGLAGDQETQYF.

This clone was seen more than once but under ten times. The CDR3 is CASSHSGGVYTEAFF. CDR3 in DNA: TGCGCCAGCAGCCATTCCGGAGGGGTGTACACTGAAGCTTTCTTT. The J gene is TRBJ1-1, the V gene TRBV4-1; a possible D gene is TRBD1 (5 bases). CDR3 length: 15 residues. Per germline, CDR1 MGHRA and CDR2 YSYEKL. The ends were cut back, 3 bases at V and 3 bases at J, with 14 bases in the middle.

The chain is built from TRBV7-2 and TRBJ2-2, with 9 bases matching TRBD1. Germline V CDR1 and CDR2: SGHTA, FQGNSA. The CDR3 runs to 16 residues. V was pared by 5 bases and J by 6 bases, with 10 bases of the junction left unmatched. CDR3 DNA sequence: TGTGCCAGCAGCACACCCGGGACAGGGTCCCCCGGGGAGCTGTTTTTT. It encodes CASSTPGTGSPGELFF.

V and J are TRBV2 and TRBJ2-7; TRBD1 matches 10 bases. The CDR3 sequence is 15 residues long. CDR1 SNHLY and CDR2 FYNNEI come from the germline V gene. The V and J ends lost 3 bases and 4 bases, in that order; junction bases with no gene match: 6. The CDR3 nucleotides read TGTGCCAGCAGTGAGGGACAGGGGCCAGCTTACGAGCAGTACTTC. Its translation is CASSEGQGPAYEQYF.